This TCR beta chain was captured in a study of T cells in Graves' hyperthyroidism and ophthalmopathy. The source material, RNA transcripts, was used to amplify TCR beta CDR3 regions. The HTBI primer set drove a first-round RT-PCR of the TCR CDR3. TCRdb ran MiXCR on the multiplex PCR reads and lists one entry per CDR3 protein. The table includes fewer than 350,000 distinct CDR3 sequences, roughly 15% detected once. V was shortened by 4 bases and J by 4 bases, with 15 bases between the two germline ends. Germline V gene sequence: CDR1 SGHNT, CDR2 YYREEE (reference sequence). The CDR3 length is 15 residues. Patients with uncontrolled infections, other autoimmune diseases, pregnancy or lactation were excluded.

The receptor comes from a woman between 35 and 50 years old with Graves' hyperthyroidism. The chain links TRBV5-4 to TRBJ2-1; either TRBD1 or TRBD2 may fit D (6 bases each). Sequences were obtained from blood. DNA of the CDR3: TGTGCCAGCAGCCTGGAGGGGGAGCGGTACAATGAGCAGTTCTTC. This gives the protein CASSLEGERYNEQFF. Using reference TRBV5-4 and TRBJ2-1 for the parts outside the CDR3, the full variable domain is ETGVTQSPTHLIKTRGQQVTLRCSSQSGHNTVSWYQQALGQGPQFIFQYYREEENGRGNFPPRFSGLQFPNYSSELNVNALELDDSALYLCASSLEGERYNEQFFGPGTRLTVL.